One and the same sample provided the 7 T cell receptor beta chains below, sequenced in a study of early T cells in non-severe SARS-CoV-2 infection. MiXCR, run by TCRdb on the 5' RACE reads, gives a single entry per CDR3 protein. The table has tens of thousands of distinct CDR3 sequences, more than 6.5% seen once; the top ten hold under 9.5%. What was sequenced was whole blood. The receptors come from an adult who was a healthcare worker with PCR-confirmed SARS-CoV-2 infection or an uninfected control (not recorded which).

This clonotype was detected only a few times. V and J are TRBV28 and TRBJ1-1; no firm D call. Trimming removed 1 base from V and 8 bases from J, with 8 bases in between. The CDR3 has 12 amino acids. CDR1 and CDR2 from the germline V gene are MDHEN and SYDVKM. The CDR3 loop reads CASSLFGSEAFF. CDR3 nucleotide sequence: TGTGCCAGCAGTTTATTCGGGAGCGAAGCTTTCTTT.

The rearrangement links TRBV12-3 or TRBV12-4 to TRBJ2-3, with 8 bases identical to TRBD2. This CDR3 contains 16 residues. J lost 1 base, V lost 4 bases, and 7 bases had no gene match. The CDR3 DNA follows: TGTGCCAGCAGTTCGGAGCTGCGGGGGGGCACAGATACGCAGTATTTT. It encodes CASSSELRGGTDTQYF.

The table lists this clonotype with many counts. The CDR3 DNA reads TGTGCCAGCAGCCTCGGAGAGGGTCAGCCCCAGCATTTT. Amino acids: CASSLGEGQPQHF. The rearrangement links TRBV12-3 or TRBV12-4 to TRBJ1-5; D is ambiguous. The CDR3 is made up of 13 amino acids. Trimming took off 6 bases at V and 6 bases at J, with 12 bases between the two ends.

This clonotype was observed at least ten times. The rearrangement joins TRBV29-1 to TRBJ2-5, with a weak D call TRBD2 (6 bases). Per the germline V gene, CDR1 is SQVTM and CDR2 is ANQGSEA. Trimming stripped 6 bases from V and 4 bases from J, with 12 bases between. The CDR3 length is 12 residues. CDR3 DNA sequence: TGCAGCGTACGCGGAGGGACAGAGACCCAGTACTTC. Translated, it gives CSVRGGTETQYF.

V gene TRBV4-2 combines with J gene TRBJ2-5; no reliable D call. V was cut by 8 bases and J by 4 bases, with 17 bases left in between. The CDR3 totals 14 residues. Germline loops: CDR1 LGHNA, CDR2 YNFKEQ. CDR3 amino acids: CASGADPSRETQYF. The CDR3 DNA reads TGTGCCAGCGGCGCTGATCCGTCGCGAGAGACCCAGTACTTC.

This clonotype occurred a few times. The chain carries TRBV5-1 and TRBJ2-7; D is perhaps TRBD1 (6 bases). The V end was cut by 4 bases, the J end by 6 bases, with 20 bases between. This CDR3 is 15 amino acids long. Germline CDR1 SGHRS, CDR2 YFSETQ. Here the CDR3 DNA reads TGCGCCAGCAGCCCCGGGACAAAGGACTTACGCGAGCAGTACTTC. The encoded protein is CASSPGTKDLREQYF.

This clonotype has a count of ten or more. The chain's CDR3 is CASSQDRSAGYYGYTF. DNA for the CDR3: TGCGCCAGCAGCCAAGATCGGTCCGCGGGGTACTATGGCTACACCTTC. This sequence joins TRBV4-3 and TRBJ1-2; D call uncertain. From germline, CDR1 is LGHNA and CDR2 YSLEER. Trimming stripped 0 bases from V and 3 bases from J, with 14 bases between. The CDR3 runs 16 residues.